This section outlines one T cell receptor beta chain sequence together with its context. CDR3 length equals 16 residues. V trimming: 2 bases; J trimming: 4 bases; junction bases outside the gene matches: 7. The entry originates in a study of technical replicates of blood from several donors. Libraries were prepared by immunoSEQ multiplex PCR; TCRdb keeps only in-frame clonotypes and omits some of them. This repertoire shows 53,000 or so clones, around 83% found once; its top ten account for approximately 5.4%. This clonotype originated in a human donor in good health. Some clones in this sample may be carry-over from other donors' samples. This chain joins TRBV23-1 and TRBJ1-3; 8 nucleotides match TRBD1. TRBV23-1 is designated an ORF whose function remains uncertain. Sequencing used PBMCs. The CDR3 spells CASSQRDRSTGNTIYF. DNA of the CDR3: TGCGCCAGCAGTCAACGGGACAGGAGTACGGGAAACACCATATATTTT.